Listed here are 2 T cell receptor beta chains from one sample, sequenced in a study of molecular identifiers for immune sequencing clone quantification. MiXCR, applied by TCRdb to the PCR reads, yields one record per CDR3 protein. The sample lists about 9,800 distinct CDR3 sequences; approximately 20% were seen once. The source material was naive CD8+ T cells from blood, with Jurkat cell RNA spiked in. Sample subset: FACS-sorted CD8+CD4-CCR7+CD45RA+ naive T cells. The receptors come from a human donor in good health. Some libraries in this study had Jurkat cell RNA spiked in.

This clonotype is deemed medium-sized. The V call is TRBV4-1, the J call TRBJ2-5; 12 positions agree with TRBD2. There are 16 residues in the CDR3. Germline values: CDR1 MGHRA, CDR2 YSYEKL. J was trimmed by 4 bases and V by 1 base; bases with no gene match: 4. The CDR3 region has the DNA TGCGCCAGCAGCCAAGTACTAGCGGGGGGTTCAGAGACCCAGTACTTC. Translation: CASSQVLAGGSETQYF.

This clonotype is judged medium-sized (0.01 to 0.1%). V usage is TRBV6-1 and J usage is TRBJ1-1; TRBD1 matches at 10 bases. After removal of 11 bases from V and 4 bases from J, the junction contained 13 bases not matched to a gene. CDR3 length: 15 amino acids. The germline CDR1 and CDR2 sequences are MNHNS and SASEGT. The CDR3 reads CAGGIGTGVSTEAFF. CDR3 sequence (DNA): TGTGCCGGAGGTATCGGGACAGGGGTAAGCACTGAAGCTTTCTTT.